The entry that follows covers one TCR beta chain sequence. This clone's antigen is unknown. Base qualities are not provided; no much larger clone lies one nucleotide away. Because repertoires were sampled repeatedly during chemoradiotherapy, clonal expansion in the tumor microenvironment could be followed. Including the terminal cysteine and phenylalanine, the CDR3 comprises 14 residues. The entry retains the CDR3 DNA only, 42 bases that are in frame from base 1. The trim is 0 bases for V and 8 bases for J, with a gap of 13 bases between the germline ends. The germline V gene supplies CDR1 LGHNA and CDR2 YNFKEQ. Library prep was done by the immunoSEQ multiplex PCR assay. TCRdb mirrors the immuneACCESS table, restricted to in-frame sequences. Some clones are absent from its copies; in checked studies, under half trace to an unresolved V gene, and the reason for the others is unknown. This sample comprises some 27,000 clones, 90% to 95% of them detected only once. 20% to 25% of the sample is held by the ten biggest clonotypes.

The sample comes from a study of chemoradiotherapy in HPV16-positive cancers (dated by TCRdb to 2021 to 2024). Background on the whole study: Candidate HPV-specific T-cell clones and common TCR motifs were defined by functional T-cell assays performed on cells from a couple of HPV16-positive patients. The study asked whether T-cell immunity against the HPV oncoproteins E6 and E7 changes during chemoradiotherapy and whether it affects survival. The candidate HPV-specific TCRs and motifs were subsequently tracked in TCR repertoires obtained from some 90 patients with HPV-related cancers. Points the paper makes about the study in general: In HPV16-positive patients, expansion of HPV-responsive T cells during chemoradiotherapy was associated with improved recurrence-free survival. Only a couple of HPV16-positive patients were used to derive the functional definition of HPV-specific T cells, and the survival association was reported for HPV16-positive patients. Expansion of candidate HPV-specific clones and E7-related TCR motifs was observed in the tumor microenvironment during treatment, whereas no such expansion was observed for non-HPV-specific T cells.

The chain was built from TRBV4-2 and TRBJ1-2, with TRBD1 perhaps the D gene, on 5 matching bases. The specimen was blood, collected from a patient who underwent chemoradiotherapy. This sequence originates from a human donor with HPV-associated anogenital cancer. For the CDR3, the sequence is CASSQDRQGRGYTF. The sequenced DNA: TGTGCCAGCAGCCAAGACCGGCAGGGCCGAGGCTACACCTTC.